These T cell receptor beta chains were read from a single sample in a study of OX40 agonist ivuxolimab in advanced cancers. The method was immunoSEQ multiplex PCR; TCRdb's version includes in-frame clones alone and lacks a portion of them. The table records 55,000 to 80,000 clones, 86% of them present only once. The material was CD4+ or CD8+ T cells sorted from blood, obtained in a trial of the OX40 agonist ivuxolimab. These receptors were taken from an adult with an advanced solid tumor such as melanoma, head and neck, liver or kidney cancer. CDR3s include the opening cysteine and the closing phenylalanine or tryptophan. A D gene is named only where the DNA matches it firmly. Clone size is stated in some rows and not others, as once, few, many or a class when expanded.

few TRBJ2-5 TRBD1 14 TRBV5-1 CASSLRDRDETQYF TGCGCCAGCAGCTTGCGGGACAGGGATGAGACCCAGTACTTC
NA TRBJ2-7 NA 14 TRBV5-1 CASSLAGRPYEQYF TGCGCCAGCAGCTTGGCTGGCCGACCCTACGAGCAGTACTTC
once TRBJ1-2 NA 16 TRBV7-2 CASSLARQTVPYGYTF TGTGCCAGCAGCTTAGCCAGGCAGACCGTCCCCTATGGCTACACCTTC
NA TRBJ2-6 NA 16 TRBV19 CASSALRVAGANVLTF TGTGCCAGTAGTGCCCTCAGGGTCGCTGGGGCCAACGTCCTGACTTTC
NA TRBJ1-1 TRBD1 13 TRBV5-1 CASRGTGNTEAFF TGCGCCAGCAGAGGGACAGGGAACACTGAAGCTTTCTTT
NA TRBJ2-5 TRBD2 18 TRBV6-1 CASSGGGGALLSSETQYF TGTGCCAGCAGTGGGGGCGGGGGGGCCCTTCTCTCTTCGGAGACCCAGTACTTC
NA TRBJ1-2 NA 14 TRBV5-1 CASSSREQGLGYTF TGCGCCAGCAGCTCCCGTGAGCAGGGGCTAGGCTACACCTTC
few TRBJ1-4 NA 13 TRBV7-8 CASSLELVEKLFF TGTGCCAGCAGCTTAGAGTTGGTTGAAAAACTGTTTTTT
NA TRBJ1-1 NA 12 TRBV28 CASSLSNTEAFF TGTGCCAGCAGTTTGAGCAACACTGAAGCTTTCTTT
NA TRBJ1-1 NA 13 TRBV27 CASRSEGRTEAFF TGTGCCAGCAGGTCGGAGGGGAGGACTGAAGCTTTCTTT
NA TRBJ1-3 NA 15 TRBV9 CASSVVGTPGDTIYF TGTGCCAGCAGCGTAGTAGGGACGCCCGGCGACACCATATATTTT
NA TRBJ2-1 TRBD2 13 TRBV29-1 CSAEPLGTRVQFF TGCAGCGCCGAGCCCCTCGGGACTAGGGTGCAGTTCTTC
NA TRBJ1-6 NA 14 TRBV5-1 CASSEGGDNSPLHF TGCGCCAGCAGCGAGGGAGGGGATAATTCACCCCTCCACTTT
NA TRBJ2-3 NA 16 TRBV5-1 CASSLRLSSSTDTQYF TGCGCCAGCAGCTTAAGGTTGAGCTCTAGCACAGATACGCAGTATTTT
NA TRBJ1-5 NA 16 TRBV18 CASSPKGGGEHQPQHF TGTGCCAGCTCACCGAAGGGCGGGGGGGAACATCAGCCCCAGCATTTT
NA TRBJ2-2 NA 12 TRBV2 CASSWGTGELFF TGTGCCAGCAGTTGGGGTACCGGGGAGCTGTTTTTT
NA TRBJ2-5 NA 15 TRBV4-1 CASSQEGYGSRTQYF TGCGCCAGCAGCCAAGAAGGGTATGGATCCAGGACCCAGTACTTC
NA TRBJ2-2 NA 14 TRBV29-1 CSVGLDRANGELFF TGCAGCGTGGGACTTGACAGGGCCAACGGGGAGCTGTTTTTT
NA TRBJ1-3 NA 13 TRBV18 CASSPGTLDTIYF TGTGCCAGCTCACCCGGGACGCTTGACACCATATATTTT
NA TRBJ2-1 NA 14 TRBV7-9 CASSPRKIYNEQFF TGTGCCAGCAGCCCGAGGAAAATCTACAATGAGCAGTTCTTC